A selection of T cell receptor beta chains follows, all from one sample in a study of beta chain features in type 1 diabetes. Produced via immunoSEQ multiplex PCR; TCRdb's table is partial and in-frame only. Among a few hundred thousand clones listed, roughly a tenth were seen once. Input material: central memory CD4+ T cells from blood. The receptors here all came from a man between 18 and 35 years old in good health. CDR3s include the opening cysteine and the closing phenylalanine or tryptophan. Each record gives: J gene, CDR3 length, D gene, V gene, clone size, CDR3 DNA, CDR3 protein. A D gene is named only where the DNA matches it firmly. The listing skips clone size in some rows; elsewhere it reads once, few, many or a size class.

J: TRBJ2-7
length: 15
D: TRBD1
V: TRBV30
size: few
DNA: TGTGCCTGGAGCGCATCGACAGGGGCCCCCTACGAGCAGTACTTC
CDR3: CAWSASTGAPYEQYF

J: TRBJ2-5
length: 15
D: TRBD2
V: TRBV9
size: .
DNA: TGTGCCAGCAGCGGGGGTAGCGGGCGCGGGGAGACCCAGTACTTC
CDR3: CASSGGSGRGETQYF

J: TRBJ2-3
length: 18
D: TRBD2
V: TRBV7-2
size: few
DNA: TGTGCCAGCAGCTCTCCGGGACTAGCGGGAGGTATCGCAGATACGCAGTATTTT
CDR3: CASSSPGLAGGIADTQYF

J: TRBJ2-5
length: 14
D: .
V: TRBV6-5
size: .
DNA: TGTGCCAGCAGTTACAACGGACAGTTGGAGACCCAGTACTTC
CDR3: CASSYNGQLETQYF

J: TRBJ2-3
length: 16
D: TRBD2
V: TRBV28
size: few
DNA: TGTGCCAGCAGTCCTGGACTAGCGGGAGTTTTGTTCACGCAGTATTTT
CDR3: CASSPGLAGVLFTQYF

J: TRBJ2-5
length: 16
D: TRBD2
V: TRBV29-1
size: few
DNA: TGCAGCGTCAACCAAGGGACTAGCGGGAGCGGGAAGACCCAGTACTTC
CDR3: CSVNQGTSGSGKTQYF

J: TRBJ2-7
length: 16
D: TRBD2
V: TRBV5-4
size: few
DNA: TGTGCCAGCAGCCGCAATAGCGGGAGAATCTCCTACGAGCAGTACTTC
CDR3: CASSRNSGRISYEQYF

J: TRBJ1-4
length: 11
D: .
V: TRBV30
size: few
DNA: TGTGCCTGGAGTCTACCCCCGGGCCTTCTATTT
CDR3: CAWSLPPGLLF

J: TRBJ1-2
length: 13
D: .
V: TRBV5-4
size: few
DNA: TGTGCCAGCAGCCCGGACAGCTACTATGGCTACACCTTC
CDR3: CASSPDSYYGYTF

J: TRBJ2-1
length: 11
D: .
V: TRBV5-1
size: many
DNA: TGCGCCAGCAGCTCCTACAATGAGCAGTTCTTC
CDR3: CASSSYNEQFF

J: TRBJ2-7
length: 14
D: .
V: TRBV7-2
size: few
DNA: TGTGCCAGCAGCTTGAGGGCGGGGAGTGAGGAGCAGTACTTC
CDR3: CASSLRAGSEEQYF

J: TRBJ1-2
length: 14
D: .
V: TRBV5-4
size: .
DNA: TGTGCCAGCAGCTACAAGAGGGAATTCGATGGCTACACCTTC
CDR3: CASSYKREFDGYTF

J: TRBJ2-4
length: 14
D: .
V: TRBV30
size: few
DNA: TGTGCCTGGAGTGAAGGGGGGGCCAAAAACATTCAGTACTTC
CDR3: CAWSEGGAKNIQYF

J: TRBJ2-5
length: 15
D: .
V: TRBV6-1
size: many
DNA: TGTGCCAGCAGAGCCGATGGGCGCGGGCAAGAGACCCAGTACTTC
CDR3: CASRADGRGQETQYF